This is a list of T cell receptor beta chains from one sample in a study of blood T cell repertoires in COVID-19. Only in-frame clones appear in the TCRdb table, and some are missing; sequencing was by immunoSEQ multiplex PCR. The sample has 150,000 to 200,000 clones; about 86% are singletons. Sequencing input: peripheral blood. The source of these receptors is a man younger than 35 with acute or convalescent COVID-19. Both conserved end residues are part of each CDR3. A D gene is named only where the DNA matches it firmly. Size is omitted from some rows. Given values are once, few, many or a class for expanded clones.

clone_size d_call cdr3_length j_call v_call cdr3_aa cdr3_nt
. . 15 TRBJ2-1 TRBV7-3 CASSLLETSYNEQFF TGTGCCAGCAGCTTGTTGGAGACGTCTTACAATGAGCAGTTCTTC
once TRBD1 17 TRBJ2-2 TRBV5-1 CASSLKAGTGNTGELFF TGCGCCAGCAGCTTGAAAGCCGGGACAGGGAACACCGGGGAGCTGTTTTTT
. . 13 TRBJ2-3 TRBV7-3 CASSLTLGDTQYF TGTGCCAGCAGCTTAACACTAGGGGATACGCAGTATTTT
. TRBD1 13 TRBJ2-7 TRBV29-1 CSVAGQGVEEQYF TGCAGCGTTGCCGGACAGGGGGTGGAGGAGCAGTACTTC
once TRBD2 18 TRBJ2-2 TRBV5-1 CASSQRTSGGRNTGELFF TGCGCCAGCAGCCAAAGGACTAGCGGGGGCCGGAACACCGGGGAGCTGTTTTTT
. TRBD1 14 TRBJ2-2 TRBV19 CASGTDRGTGELFF TGTGCCAGTGGAACCGACAGGGGCACCGGGGAGCTGTTTTTT
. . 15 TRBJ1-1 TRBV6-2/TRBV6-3 CASSYSGQMNTEAFF TGTGCCAGCAGTTACTCGGGACAAATGAACACTGAAGCTTTCTTT
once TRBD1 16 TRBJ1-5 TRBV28 CASSFPTGDGNQPQHF TGTGCCAGCAGTTTCCCGACAGGGGACGGCAATCAGCCCCAGCATTTT
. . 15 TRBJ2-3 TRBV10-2 CASSDLGHPTDTQYF TGCGCCAGCAGTGATCTAGGCCATCCCACAGATACGCAGTATTTT
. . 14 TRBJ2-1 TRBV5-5 CASSLESSYNEQFF TGTGCCAGCAGCTTAGAGAGCTCCTACAATGAGCAGTTCTTC
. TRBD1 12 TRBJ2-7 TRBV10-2 CAATGTGVEQYF TGCGCCGCCACCGGGACAGGGGTTGAGCAGTACTTC
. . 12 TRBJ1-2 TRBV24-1 CATSSGAIGYTF TGTGCCACCAGTTCAGGGGCGATTGGCTACACCTTC
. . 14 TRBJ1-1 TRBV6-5 CASSYHRMNTEAFF TGTGCCAGCAGTTACCACAGGATGAACACTGAAGCTTTCTTT
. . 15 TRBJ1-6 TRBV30 CAWSADMGYNSPLHF TGTGCCTGGAGTGCGGACATGGGGTATAATTCACCCCTCCACTTT
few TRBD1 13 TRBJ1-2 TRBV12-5 CASGAQGNYGYTF TGTGCTAGTGGCGCACAGGGGAACTATGGCTACACCTTC
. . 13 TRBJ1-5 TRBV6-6 CASSQNSNQPQHF TGTGCCAGCAGCCAAAATAGCAATCAGCCCCAGCATTTT
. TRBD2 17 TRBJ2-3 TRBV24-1 CATSDPRVRAGGLAQYF TGTGCCACCAGTGATCCGCGTGTCAGGGCGGGGGGGCTGGCGCAGTATTTT
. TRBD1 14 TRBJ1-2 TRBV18 CASSPNGGGDGYTF TGTGCCAGCTCCCCAAACGGAGGGGGCGATGGCTACACCTTC
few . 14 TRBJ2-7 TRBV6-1 CASSDLAISYEQYF TGTGCCAGCAGTGATCTCGCTATCTCCTACGAGCAGTACTTC
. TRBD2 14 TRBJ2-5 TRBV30 CAWKLAGHEETQYF TGTGCCTGGAAACTAGCGGGACACGAAGAGACCCAGTACTTC
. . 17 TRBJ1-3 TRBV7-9 CASSPPGTPVSGNTIYF TGTGCCAGCAGCCCGCCCGGGACACCCGTCTCTGGAAACACCATATATTTT
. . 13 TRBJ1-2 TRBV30 CAWSVQGGYGYTF TGTGCCTGGAGTGTACAGGGCGGCTATGGCTACACCTTC
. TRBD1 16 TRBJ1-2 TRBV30 CAWSVGQGAWGYGYTF TGTGCCTGGAGTGTGGGACAGGGAGCATGGGGGTATGGCTACACCTTC
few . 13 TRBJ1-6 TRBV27 CASSLGGASPLHF TGTGCCAGCAGCCTCGGGGGGGCATCACCCCTCCACTTT
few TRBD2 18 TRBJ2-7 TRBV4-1 CASSQDLRGGQKTYEQYF TGCGCCAGCAGCCAAGATTTGCGGGGGGGCCAGAAGACCTACGAGCAGTACTTC
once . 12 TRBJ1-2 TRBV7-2 CASSLAETSYTF TGTGCCAGCAGCTTAGCGGAGACCAGCTACACCTTC
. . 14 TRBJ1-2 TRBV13 CASSWDSRSSGYTF TGTGCCAGCAGCTGGGACTCCAGGAGTTCTGGCTACACCTTC
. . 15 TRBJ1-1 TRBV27 CASSLGQVPNTEAFF TGTGCCAGCAGTTTAGGGCAGGTCCCGAACACTGAAGCTTTCTTT
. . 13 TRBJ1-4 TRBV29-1 CSVVGRGREKLFF TGCAGCGTTGTGGGCAGGGGAAGGGAAAAACTGTTTTTT
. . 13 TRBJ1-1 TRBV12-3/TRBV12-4 CASSLYRDTEAFF TGTGCCAGCAGTTTGTACAGGGACACTGAAGCTTTCTTT
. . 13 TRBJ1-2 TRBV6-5 CATTQPRQYGYTF TGTGCCACGACCCAACCGAGGCAATATGGCTACACCTTC
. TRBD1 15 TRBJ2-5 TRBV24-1 CATSDPGQGKETQYF TGTGCCACCAGTGACCCGGGACAGGGGAAAGAGACCCAGTACTTC
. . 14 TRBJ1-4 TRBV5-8 CASSLSGRVEKLFF TGTGCCAGCAGCTTGTCCGGCAGGGTCGAAAAACTGTTTTTT
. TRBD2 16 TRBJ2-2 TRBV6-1 CASSDLAGGQDGELFF TGTGCCAGCAGTGACCTAGCGGGGGGGCAGGACGGGGAGCTGTTTTTT
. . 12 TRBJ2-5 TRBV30 CAWSGVGETQYF TGTGCCTGGTCAGGGGTTGGAGAGACCCAGTACTTC
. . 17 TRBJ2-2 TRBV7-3 CASSSTPGLSNTGELFF TGTGCCAGCAGCTCAACACCAGGGTTATCGAACACCGGGGAGCTGTTTTTT
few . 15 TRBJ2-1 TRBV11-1 CASSLDPTGWDEQFF TGTGCCAGCAGCTTAGACCCCACAGGGTGGGATGAGCAGTTCTTC
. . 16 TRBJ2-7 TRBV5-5 CASSLAPGGNSYEQYF TGTGCCAGCAGCTTGGCCCCAGGTGGAAACTCCTACGAGCAGTACTTC
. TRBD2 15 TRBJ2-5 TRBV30 CAWALLASGAQTQYF TGTGCCTGGGCCCTTTTGGCTAGCGGGGCTCAGACCCAGTACTTC
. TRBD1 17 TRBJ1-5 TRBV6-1 CASSDRDREDSNQPQHF TGTGCCAGCAGTGATCGGGACAGGGAAGATAGCAATCAGCCCCAGCATTTT
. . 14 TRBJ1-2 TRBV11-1 CASSLGDGNYGYTF TGTGCCAGCAGCTTAGGAGACGGGAACTATGGCTACACCTTC
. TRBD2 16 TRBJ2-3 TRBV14 CASSRRLAGAQDTQYF TGTGCCAGCAGCCGAAGATTAGCGGGAGCCCAAGATACGCAGTATTTT
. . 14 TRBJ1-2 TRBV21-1 CASSPGLISYGYTF TGTGCCAGCAGCCCAGGGTTGATTAGTTATGGCTACACCTTC
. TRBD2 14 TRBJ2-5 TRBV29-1 CSALGLAGEETQYF TGCAGCGCCCTAGGGCTAGCGGGGGAAGAGACCCAGTACTTC
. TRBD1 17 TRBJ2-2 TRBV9 CASSAKGGQGTTGELFF TGTGCCAGCAGCGCCAAAGGAGGACAGGGTACCACCGGGGAGCTGTTTTTT
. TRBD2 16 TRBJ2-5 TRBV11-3 CASSLVGGGAQETQYF TGTGCCAGCAGCTTAGTTGGCGGGGGGGCCCAAGAGACCCAGTACTTC
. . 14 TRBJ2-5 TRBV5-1 CASSLGPTRETQYF TGCGCCAGCAGCTTGGGACCGACCAGGGAGACCCAGTACTTC
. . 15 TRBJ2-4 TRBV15 CATSDSMGMVDIQYF TGTGCCACCAGCGACAGCATGGGGATGGTTGACATTCAGTACTTC
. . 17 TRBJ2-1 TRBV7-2 CASSVDSVRRSYNEQFF TGTGCCAGCAGCGTGGACAGCGTACGACGCTCCTACAATGAGCAGTTCTTC
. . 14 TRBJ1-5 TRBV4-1 CASSQVGPNQPQHF TGCGCCAGCAGCCAAGTTGGGCCCAATCAGCCCCAGCATTTT
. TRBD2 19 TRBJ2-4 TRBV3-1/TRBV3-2 CASSQDLAGALRAKNIQYF TGTGCCAGCAGCCAAGATCTAGCGGGGGCCCTCCGGGCCAAAAACATTCAGTACTTC
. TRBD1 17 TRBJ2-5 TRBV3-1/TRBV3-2 CASTKKPGQGLWETQYF TGTGCCAGCACCAAAAAACCGGGACAGGGTTTGTGGGAGACCCAGTACTTC
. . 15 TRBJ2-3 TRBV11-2 CASSFGAGSTDTQYF TGTGCCAGCAGCTTTGGGGCCGGTAGCACAGATACGCAGTATTTT
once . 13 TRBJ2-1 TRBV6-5 CASRARTGNEQFF TGTGCCAGCAGGGCCCGGACGGGGAATGAGCAGTTCTTC
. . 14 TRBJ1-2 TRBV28 CASSTGPGGYGYTF TGTGCCAGCAGTACGGGACCGGGGGGCTATGGCTACACCTTC
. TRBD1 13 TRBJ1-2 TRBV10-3 CAAGTGPNYGYTF TGTGCCGCCGGGACAGGACCCAACTATGGCTACACCTTC
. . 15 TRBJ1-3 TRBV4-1 CASSQVYSSGNTIYF TGCGCCAGCAGCCAAGTCTACAGCTCTGGAAACACCATATATTTT
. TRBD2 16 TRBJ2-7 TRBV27 CASSFTRTSGLYEQYF TGTGCCAGCAGTTTCACCCGGACTAGCGGCCTCTACGAGCAGTACTTC